These 21 T cell receptor beta chains were sequenced from one sample in a study of human T cells and chemical hapten exposure. The sample's time point: pre-sensitization, week 0. Treatment here: therapeutic diphenylcyclopropenone sensitization with weekly scalp DPC. Via MiXCR, TCRdb re-called the RACE reads, giving one row per CDR3 protein. The sample shows fewer than 150,000 distinct CDR3 sequences, roughly 14% of them seen only once. The sample in question was whole blood, obtained in connection with sensitization to the hapten diphenylcyclopropenone (DPC). The receptor set was obtained from a woman aged 18 to 35 with alopecia areata. Some clones in this sample may be carry-over from other donors' samples.

At least ten counts were recorded for this clonotype. This chain uses TRBV19 with TRBJ1-5; D gene unclear. The germline gives CDR1 LNHDA, CDR2 SQIVND (reference sequence). This CDR3 contains 15 residues. V was clipped by 4 bases and J by 7 bases, with 17 bases between them. CDR3 residues: CASSSREALWQPQHF. CDR3 DNA: TGTGCCAGTAGTAGCCGCGAGGCCCTTTGGCAGCCCCAGCATTTT. The full variable domain, in which reference TRBV19 and TRBJ1-5 provide the parts outside the CDR3, is DGGITQSPKYLFRKEGQNVTLSCEQNLNHDAMYWYRQDPGQGLRLIYYSQIVNDFQKGDIAEGYSVSREKKESFPLTVTSAQKNPTAFYLCASSSREALWQPQHFGDGTRLSIL.

This clonotype came up a few times. The V call is TRBV20-1, the J call TRBJ1-5; D may be TRBD1 (6 bases). Trimming removed 4 bases at V and 0 bases at J, with 13 bases between. The CDR3 is 15 residues long. In germline, CDR1 is DFQATT, CDR2 SNEGSKA (reference sequence). CDR3 DNA: TGCAGTGCTAACCTAGGACAGCATAGCAATCAGCCCCAGCATTTT. Translation: CSANLGQHSNQPQHF.

The genes are TRBV18 and TRBJ1-1; D is uncertain. V lost 3 bases, J lost 5 bases, and 13 bases lay in between. The CDR3 is 14 residues long. Germline V lookup: CDR1 KGHSH, CDR2 LQKENI. The CDR3 loop reads CASSPIDPGTEAFF. The CDR3 nucleotides read TGTGCCAGCTCACCCATCGACCCTGGGACTGAAGCTTTCTTT.

V gene TRBV15 combines with J gene TRBJ2-1; 10 bases are a match to TRBD2. This CDR3 region has 19 residues. J lost 0 bases, V lost 0 bases, and 8 bases had no gene match. The germline V gene has CDR1 LNHNV and CDR2 YYDKDF (reference sequence). DNA for the CDR3: TGTGCCACCAGCAGAGATAGTAGCGGGGGGCAGAGCTCCTACAATGAGCAGTTCTTC. The encoded protein is CATSRDSSGGQSSYNEQFF.

This clonotype was found a few times. J is TRBJ2-2 and V is TRBV2, with D perhaps TRBD1 or TRBD2 (5 bases each). Germline-derived CDR1 and CDR2 are SNHLY and FYNNEI. The CDR3 is 14 amino acids. V gave up 3 bases and J gave up 3 bases, with 8 bases separating them. The CDR3 DNA is TGTGCCAGCAGTGAGGGGACCCACACCGGGGAGCTGTTTTTT. Translated, it gives CASSEGTHTGELFF.

V usage is TRBV7-2 and J usage is TRBJ1-1, with D possibly TRBD1 on 6 matching bases. CDR3 length: 16 residues. Germline CDR1 SGHTA, CDR2 FQGNSA. The V and J ends lost 0 bases and 0 bases respectively, with 11 bases between them. CDR3 in DNA: TGTGCCAGCAGCTTAGCGAGTCAGGGGTTGAACACTGAAGCTTTCTTT. Its protein is CASSLASQGLNTEAFF. The entire variable domain, with the rest obtained from reference TRBV7-2 and TRBJ1-1, is as follows: GAGVSQSPSNKVTEKGKDVELRCDPISGHTALYWYRQSLGQGLEFLIYFQGNSAPDKSGLPSDRFSAERTGGSVSTLTIQRTQQEDSAVYLCASSLASQGLNTEAFFGQGTRLTVV.

This clonotype was recorded once. The chain has TRBV2 and TRBJ1-6; D ambiguous. Germline lookup yields CDR1 SNHLY and CDR2 FYNNEI. The CDR3 length is 13 residues. The germline V and J ends were trimmed by 6 bases and 3 bases, with 6 bases remaining between them. The CDR3 DNA reads as TGTGCCAGCAGGTCCAACTATAATTCACCCCTCCACTTT. Translation: CASRSNYNSPLHF. Full variable domain (missing parts from reference TRBV2 and TRBJ1-6): EPEVTQTPSHQVTQMGQEVILRCVPISNHLYFYWYRQILGQKVEFLVSFYNNEISEKSEIFDDQFSVERPDGSNFTLKIRSTKLEDSAMYFCASRSNYNSPLHFGNGTRLTVT.

This clonotype was picked up a small number of times. CDR3 DNA sequence: TGTGCTAGTGCTCACACAGATACGCAGTATTTT. Translation gives CASAHTDTQYF. J is TRBJ2-3 and V is TRBV12-5; no clear D gene. Trimming removed 7 bases at V and 2 bases at J, with 4 bases between. The germline V gene has CDR1 LGHNT and CDR2 FRNRAP. The CDR3 covers 11 residues.

The chain is built from TRBV12-3 or TRBV12-4 and TRBJ2-5, with D unresolved. The CDR3 consists of 15 residues. The germline V and J ends were trimmed by 2 bases and 1 base, with 11 bases remaining between them. CDR3 loop: CASSLLGRLQETQYF. CDR3 nucleotide sequence: TGTGCCAGCAGTTTACTCGGACGCCTCCAAGAGACCCAGTACTTC.

In its sample, this clonotype was seen once. At one boundary the junction diverges from the germline segment, which might be a read error. V usage is TRBV20-1 and J usage is TRBJ2-5, with TRBD2 identical over 10 bases. The CDR3 contains 16 residues. CDR1 is DFQATT and CDR2 is SNEGSKA in the germline V gene (reference sequence). The CDR3 nucleotides read TGCAGTGCTAGAGAGAGTCCTAGCGGGGGACAAGGGACCCAGTACTTC. Its protein is CSARESPSGGQGTQYF.

This clonotype has ten or more counts. In DNA form, the CDR3 reads TGTGCCAGCAGCTTAAATTCTTGGGGGACTGAAGCTTTCTTT. Protein product: CASSLNSWGTEAFF. The rearrangement joins TRBV7-3 to TRBJ1-1, with D perhaps TRBD1 (5 bases). Trimming took 1 base from V and 5 from J, leaving 11 bases between them. Germline V gene lookup returns CDR1 SGHTA and CDR2 FQGTGA. CDR3 length: 14 amino acids.

This rearrangement joins TRBV6-1 to TRBJ1-5; D gene unclear. There are 16 residues in the CDR3. With 6 bases removed from V and 4 bases from J, the gap between germline ends came to 19 bases. CDR1 MNHNS and CDR2 SASEGT come from the germline V gene. This chain's CDR3 is CASRDPGSRRNQPQHF. The CDR3 DNA sequence: TGTGCCAGCAGGGATCCAGGTAGCAGAAGAAATCAGCCCCAGCATTTT.

The chain is built from TRBV6-2 or TRBV6-3 and TRBJ2-7; D perhaps matches TRBD2 (6 bases). The germline V and J ends were trimmed by 0 bases and 3 bases, with 18 bases remaining between them. Germline CDR1 is MNHEY and CDR2 is SVGEGT. CDR3 length equals 17 residues. The DNA for the CDR3 is TGTGCCAGCAGTTACTCGTATAGCGGCCTTGAGGACTACGAGCAGTACTTC. Amino acids: CASSYSYSGLEDYEQYF.

The chain uses TRBV7-2 and TRBJ2-2; 7 bases fit TRBD2. The V gene's germline CDR1 is SGHTA and CDR2 FQGNSA. The J segment lost 1 base and the V segment lost 4 bases, leaving 3 bases of the junction unmatched. The CDR3 has 15 amino acids. The CDR3 DNA sequence: TGTGCCAGCAGCTCCCAGCGGGGGAACACCGGGGAGCTGTTTTTT. It yields the protein CASSSQRGNTGELFF.

In this sample, this clonotype turned up a few times. The chain combines TRBV5-1 with TRBJ2-1, with 9 bases that match TRBD2. Germline V gene lookup returns CDR1 SGHRS and CDR2 YFSETQ. Unmatched junction bases numbered 7, after V lost 3 bases and J lost 6 bases. The CDR3 extends over 15 amino acids. The CDR3 sequence: CASSSGLARGNEQFF. The CDR3 DNA sequence: TGCGCCAGCAGCTCGGGACTAGCTCGGGGCAATGAGCAGTTCTTC.

This sequence joins TRBV5-1 and TRBJ1-6; no definite D call. Germline loops: CDR1 SGHRS, CDR2 YFSETQ. V dropped 3 bases and J dropped 5 bases, with 6 bases sitting between them. The CDR3 has 13 amino acids. The CDR3, as DNA: TGCGCCAGCAGCTCTGCGAATAATTCACCCCTCCACTTT. The encoded protein is CASSSANNSPLHF.

The chain recombines TRBV6-5 with TRBJ1-5; no clear D. The CDR3 loop spans 13 amino acids. Germline CDR1 is MNHEY and CDR2 is SVGAGI. V lost 4 bases to trimming and J lost 4 bases, with 8 bases between them. The CDR3 bases are TGTGCCAGCAGTTTCGGGGAGAATCAGCCCCAGCATTTT. Translated, it gives CASSFGENQPQHF.

CDR3: CASSPGKGAMTQHF. Here the CDR3 DNA reads TGTGCCAGCAGCCCAGGGAAGGGGGCGATGACCCAGCATTTT. The genes are TRBV7-9 and TRBJ1-5; 7 bases match TRBD1. The germline CDR1 and CDR2 sequences are SEHNR and FQNEAQ (reference sequence). CDR3 length: 14 amino acids. Trimming at V came to 5 bases and at J to 11 bases, leaving 12 bases not matched to a gene.

This clonotype has only a few counts. CDR3 coding DNA: TGTGCCAGCAGATGGATCGACGCAGATACGCAGTATTTT. The encoded protein is CASRWIDADTQYF. This chain joins TRBV2 and TRBJ2-3; D is undetermined. The CDR3 has 13 amino acids. Germline assignment: CDR1 SNHLY and CDR2 FYNNEI. V lost 6 bases, J lost 4 bases, and 11 bases lay in between.

The chain carries TRBV7-9 and TRBJ2-1, with D perhaps being TRBD1 or TRBD2 (6 bases each). The CDR3 is made up of 16 amino acids. Trimming pared 1 base from V and 9 bases from J, leaving 19 bases between. Germline V lookup: CDR1 SEHNR, CDR2 FQNEAQ (reference sequence). CDR3 sequence (DNA): TGTGCCAGCAGCTTAGAACTTTCTGGTCCGGGGGCTGAGCAGTTCTTC. Amino acid sequence: CASSLELSGPGAEQFF.

This clonotype came up a few times. The CDR3 bases are TGTGCCAGCAGCTCCGCCACGGACAGGGCATTCACAGATACGCAGTATTTT. Protein sequence: CASSSATDRAFTDTQYF. V gene TRBV7-6 combines with J gene TRBJ2-3, with 8 bases identical to TRBD1. V was clipped by 4 bases and J by 2 bases; unmatched bases: 11. Germline assignment: CDR1 SGHVS and CDR2 FNYEAQ. This CDR3 is 17 amino acids long. Looking up the rest from reference TRBV7-6 and TRBJ2-3 gives the full variable domain: GAGVSQSPRYKVTKRGQDVALRCDPISGHVSLYWYRQALGQGPEFLTYFNYEAQQDKSGLPNDRFSAERPEGSISTLTIQRTEQRDSAMYRCASSSATDRAFTDTQYFGPGTRLTVL.